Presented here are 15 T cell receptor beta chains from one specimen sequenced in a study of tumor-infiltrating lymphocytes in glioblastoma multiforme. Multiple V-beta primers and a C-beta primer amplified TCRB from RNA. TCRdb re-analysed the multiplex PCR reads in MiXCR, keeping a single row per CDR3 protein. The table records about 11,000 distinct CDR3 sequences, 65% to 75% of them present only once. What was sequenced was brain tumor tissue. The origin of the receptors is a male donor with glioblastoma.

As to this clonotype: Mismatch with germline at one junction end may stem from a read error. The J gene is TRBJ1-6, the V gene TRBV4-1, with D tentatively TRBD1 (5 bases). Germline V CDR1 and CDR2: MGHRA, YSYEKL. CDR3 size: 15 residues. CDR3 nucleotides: TGCGCCAGCCAAAAACTGGCATCTGGGGCTTCACCCCTCCGCTTT. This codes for CASQKLASGASPLRF.

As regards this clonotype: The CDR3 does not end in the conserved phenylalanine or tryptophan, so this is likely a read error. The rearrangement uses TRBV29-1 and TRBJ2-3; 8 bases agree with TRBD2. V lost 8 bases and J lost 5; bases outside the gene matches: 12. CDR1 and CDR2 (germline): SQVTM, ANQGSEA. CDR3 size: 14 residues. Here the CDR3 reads CSLGLAGSGDTQYL. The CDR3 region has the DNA TGCAGCCTGGGGTTAGCGGGAAGTGGAGATACGCAGTATTTG.

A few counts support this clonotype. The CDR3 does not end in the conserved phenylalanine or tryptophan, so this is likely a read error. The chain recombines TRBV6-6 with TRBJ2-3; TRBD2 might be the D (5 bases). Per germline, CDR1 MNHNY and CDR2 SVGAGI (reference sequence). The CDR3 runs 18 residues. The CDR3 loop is CASSYSRSSFTRTNTQYL. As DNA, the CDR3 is TGTGCCAGCAGTTACTCACGTTCTAGCTTTACACGCACAAATACGCAGTATTTA.

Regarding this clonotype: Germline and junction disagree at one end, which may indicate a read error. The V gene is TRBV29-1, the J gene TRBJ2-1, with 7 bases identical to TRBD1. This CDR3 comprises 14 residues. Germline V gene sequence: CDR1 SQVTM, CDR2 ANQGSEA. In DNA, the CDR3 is TGCAGCGTTAGGGGGCGGCAGGGGTGCAATGAGCAATTCTTC. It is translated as CSVRGRQGCNEQFF.

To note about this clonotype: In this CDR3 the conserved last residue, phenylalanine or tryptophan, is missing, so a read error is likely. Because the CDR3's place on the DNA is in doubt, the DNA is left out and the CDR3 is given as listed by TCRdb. CDR3 region: CAWSVRELVQCC. This sequence joins TRBV30 and TRBJ2-1. Termini included, the CDR3 measures 12 amino acids. Germline V gives CDR1 GTSNPN, CDR2 SVGIG (reference sequence).

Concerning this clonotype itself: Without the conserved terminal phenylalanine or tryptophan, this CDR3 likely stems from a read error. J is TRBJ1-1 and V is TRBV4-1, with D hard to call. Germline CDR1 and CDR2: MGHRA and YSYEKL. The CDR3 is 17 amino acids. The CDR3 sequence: CASSQDVWSVTLTEAFL. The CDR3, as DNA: TGTGCCAGCAGCCAAGATGTATGGTCTGTGACGCTCACTGAAGCTTTCCTT.

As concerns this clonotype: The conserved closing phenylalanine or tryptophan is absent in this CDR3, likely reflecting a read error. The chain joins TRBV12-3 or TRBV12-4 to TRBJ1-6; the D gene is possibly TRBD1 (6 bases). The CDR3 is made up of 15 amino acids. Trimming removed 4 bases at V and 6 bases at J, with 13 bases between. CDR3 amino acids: CASSSRTDFNSPLHI. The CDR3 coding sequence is TGTGCCAGCAGTTCTAGGACAGATTTTAATTCACCCCTCCACATT.

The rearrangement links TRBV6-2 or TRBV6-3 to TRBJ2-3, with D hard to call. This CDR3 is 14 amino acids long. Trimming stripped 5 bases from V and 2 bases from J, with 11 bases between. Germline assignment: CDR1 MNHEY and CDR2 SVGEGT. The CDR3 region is CASSKGPDTDTQYF. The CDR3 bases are TGTGCCAGCAGTAAAGGACCAGACACAGATACGCAGTATTTT.

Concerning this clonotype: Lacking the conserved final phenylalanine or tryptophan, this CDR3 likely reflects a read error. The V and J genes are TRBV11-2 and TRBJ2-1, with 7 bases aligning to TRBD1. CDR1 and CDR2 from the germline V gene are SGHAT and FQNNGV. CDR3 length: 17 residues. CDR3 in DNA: TGTGCAAGCAGCTTAGCAGTAAGGGGGCCTTCTCGCAATGAGCAGTTCATC. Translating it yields CASSLAVRGPSRNEQFI.

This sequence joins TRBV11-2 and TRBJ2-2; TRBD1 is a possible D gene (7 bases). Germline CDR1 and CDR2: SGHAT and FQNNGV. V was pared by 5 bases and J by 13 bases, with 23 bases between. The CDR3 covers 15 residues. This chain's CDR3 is CASSRRGLDTGRLFF. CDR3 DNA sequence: TGTGCCAGCAGCAGAAGGGGGCTGGACACCGGGAGGCTGTTTTTT.

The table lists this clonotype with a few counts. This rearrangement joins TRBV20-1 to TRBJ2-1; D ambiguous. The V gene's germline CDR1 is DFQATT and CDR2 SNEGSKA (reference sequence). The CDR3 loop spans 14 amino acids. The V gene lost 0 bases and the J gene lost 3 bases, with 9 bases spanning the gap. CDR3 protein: CSARDKKNYNEQFF. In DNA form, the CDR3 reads TGCAGTGCTAGAGATAAGAAAAACTACAATGAGCAGTTCTTC.

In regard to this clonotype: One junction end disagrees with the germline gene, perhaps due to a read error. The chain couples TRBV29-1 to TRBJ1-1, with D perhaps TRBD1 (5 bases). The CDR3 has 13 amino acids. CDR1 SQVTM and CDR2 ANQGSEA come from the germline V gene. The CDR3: CSVDRPENTDAIF. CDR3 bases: TGCAGCGTCGACAGACCTGAGAACACTGATGCTATCTTT.

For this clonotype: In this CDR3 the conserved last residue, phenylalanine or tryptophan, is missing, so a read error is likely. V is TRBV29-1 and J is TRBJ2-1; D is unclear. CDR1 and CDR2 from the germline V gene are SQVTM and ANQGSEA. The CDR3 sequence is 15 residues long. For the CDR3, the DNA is TGCAGCGAATTAACTCTCTCAGTCACCTACAATGGGCAGTTCTCC. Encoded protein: CSELTLSVTYNGQFS.

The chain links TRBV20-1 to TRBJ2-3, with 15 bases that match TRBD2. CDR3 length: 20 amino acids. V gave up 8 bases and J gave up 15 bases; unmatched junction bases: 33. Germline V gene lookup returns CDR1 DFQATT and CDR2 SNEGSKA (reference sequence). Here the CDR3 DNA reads TGCAGTACTAATCGCCCCGGACTAGCGGGAGGGCCGAGTAGCACAGATATGCAATATTTT. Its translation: CSTNRPGLAGGPSSTDMQYF.

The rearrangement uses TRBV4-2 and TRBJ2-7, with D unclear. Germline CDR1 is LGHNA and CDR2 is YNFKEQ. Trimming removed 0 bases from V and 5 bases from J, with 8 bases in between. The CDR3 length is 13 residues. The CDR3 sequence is CASSQDRFNEQYF. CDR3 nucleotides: TGTGCCAGCAGCCAAGACAGGTTTAACGAGCAGTACTTC.